Each of the 10 T cell receptor beta chains below was sequenced from the same sample in a study of identical twins. From the 5' RACE reads, TCRdb called clonotypes with MiXCR, one entry per CDR3 protein. The data contain under 250,000 distinct CDR3 sequences, 7.5% of them seen just once; the ten biggest clones take up around 2.1%. These data are also associated with another study on yellow fever vaccine responses in identical twins.

Sequenced sample: memory (CD45RO+) T cells sorted from blood. All receptors come from a woman between 18 and 29 years old in good health.

The sample holds many counts of this clonotype. CDR3 protein: CASSSSRGFSYEQYF. The CDR3 nucleotides are TGCGCCAGCAGCAGTAGCCGCGGATTCTCCTACGAGCAGTACTTC. This chain connects TRBV5-1 to TRBJ2-7; D call uncertain. Trimming pared 4 bases from V and 0 bases from J, leaving 14 bases between. The germline V gene has CDR1 SGHRS and CDR2 YFSETQ. This CDR3 has 15 residues.

The rearrangement joins TRBV11-2 to TRBJ1-2; 9 bases fit TRBD1. CDR1 and CDR2 (germline): SGHAT, FQNNGV. The V gene end was trimmed by 1 base and the J gene end by 4 bases; junction bases not matched to a gene: 4. The CDR3 extends over 15 amino acids. The CDR3 DNA follows: TGTGCCAGCAGCTTAGGAGACAGGGGGGCCTATGGCTACACCTTC. Translating it yields CASSLGDRGAYGYTF.

Note on this clonotype: A much larger clone lies one base from this, so it may be a read error. The genes are TRBV6-2 or TRBV6-3 and TRBJ2-7; D gene ambiguous. The CDR3 runs 13 residues. Germline CDR1 MNHEY, CDR2 SVGEGT. The germline V and J ends were trimmed by 5 bases and 2 bases, with 10 bases remaining between them. This chain's CDR3 is CASSHDSTYEQYF. The CDR3 DNA reads as TGTGCCAGCAGTCACGATAGTACCTACGAGCAGTACTTC.

The V and J genes are TRBV28 and TRBJ1-2; a possible D gene is TRBD1 (6 bases). The V end was cut by 3 bases, the J end by 4 bases, with 12 bases between. The CDR3 runs to 14 residues. Germline CDR1 reads MDHEN; CDR2 reads SYDVKM. The CDR3 DNA is TGTGCCAGCAGTTTTGGGGGCAGCGTCTATGGCTACACCTTC. It yields the protein CASSFGGSVYGYTF.

The chain employs TRBV10-3 and TRBJ1-5, with D perhaps TRBD1 (5 bases). Germline V gene data show CDR1 as ENHRY and CDR2 as SYGVKD. V lost 2 bases, J lost 3 bases, and 8 bases lay in between. The CDR3 has 14 residues. The CDR3 protein is CAISEAGSNQPQHF. CDR3 DNA sequence: TGTGCCATCAGTGAGGCAGGGTCCAATCAGCCCCAGCATTTT.

The table lists this clonotype with many counts. The chain employs TRBV4-3 and TRBJ2-1; 9 positions agree with TRBD2. With V trimmed by 1 base and J by 0 bases, 10 bases remained unmatched. Germline V gene sequence: CDR1 LGHNA, CDR2 YSLEER. The CDR3 runs 19 residues. The CDR3 is CASSQGLAGPTSSYNEQFF. The CDR3 DNA follows: TGCGCCAGCAGCCAAGGGCTAGCGGGACCTACTAGCTCCTACAATGAGCAGTTCTTC.

This clonotype has ten or more counts. This chain joins TRBV6-2 or TRBV6-3 and TRBJ2-4, with 8 bases aligning to TRBD2. J was trimmed by 0 bases and V by 2 bases; bases with no gene match: 12. The CDR3 runs to 19 residues. Per germline, CDR1 MNHEY and CDR2 SVGEGT. DNA of the CDR3: TGTGCCAGCAGTTACGAACAAGGCACTAGCGGATTAGCCAAAAACATTCAGTACTTC. Protein: CASSYEQGTSGLAKNIQYF.

This clonotype was seen only a few times. The chain has TRBV29-1 and TRBJ2-3, with TRBD2 identical over 9 bases. CDR3 length: 14 residues. V trimming: 3 bases; J trimming: 5 bases; junction bases outside the gene matches: 6. Germline lookup yields CDR1 SQVTM and CDR2 ANQGSEA. This CDR3 is CSVDPGLAGDTQYF. The CDR3 bases are TGCAGCGTTGACCCGGGACTAGCTGGAGATACGCAGTATTTT.

This clonotype was counted a few times. The chain employs TRBV2 and TRBJ1-1; the D is unclear. The germline V gene has CDR1 SNHLY and CDR2 FYNNEI. The V end was cut by 7 bases, the J end by 0 bases, with 15 bases between. The CDR3 is made up of 15 amino acids. The CDR3 protein is CASKTMGSMNTEAFF. CDR3 nucleotide sequence: TGTGCCAGCAAAACTATGGGGAGTATGAACACTGAAGCTTTCTTT.

This clonotype has just a few counts. The genes are TRBV9 and TRBJ2-1; 14 bases line up with TRBD2. In germline, CDR1 is SGDLS, CDR2 YYNGEE. The V and J ends lost 6 bases and 7 bases, in that order; junction bases with no gene match: 6. This CDR3 contains 15 residues. The CDR3 sequence: CASTGGTSGGNEQFF. DNA of the CDR3: TGTGCCAGCACCGGAGGGACTAGCGGGGGAAATGAGCAGTTCTTC.